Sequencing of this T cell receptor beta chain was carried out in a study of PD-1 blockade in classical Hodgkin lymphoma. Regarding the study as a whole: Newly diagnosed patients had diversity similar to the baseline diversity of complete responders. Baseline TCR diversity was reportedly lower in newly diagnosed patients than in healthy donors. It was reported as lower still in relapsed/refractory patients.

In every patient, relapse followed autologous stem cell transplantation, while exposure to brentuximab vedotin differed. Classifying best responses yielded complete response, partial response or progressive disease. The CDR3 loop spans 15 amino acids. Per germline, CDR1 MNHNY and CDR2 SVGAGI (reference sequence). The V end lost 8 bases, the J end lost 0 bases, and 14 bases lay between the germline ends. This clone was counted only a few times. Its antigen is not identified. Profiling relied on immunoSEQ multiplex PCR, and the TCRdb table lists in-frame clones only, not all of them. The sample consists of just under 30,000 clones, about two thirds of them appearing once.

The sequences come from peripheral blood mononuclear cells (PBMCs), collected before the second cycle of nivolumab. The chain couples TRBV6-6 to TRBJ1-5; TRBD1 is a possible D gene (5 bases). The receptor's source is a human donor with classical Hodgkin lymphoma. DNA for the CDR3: TGTGCCAGCCTTCAAGGGGACGTTAGCAATCAGCCCCAGCATTTT. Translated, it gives CASLQGDVSNQPQHF.